Each of the 5 T cell receptor beta chains below was sequenced from the same sample in a study of long-term antiretroviral therapy in people with HIV. An immunoSEQ assay, version v3.0, was performed at survey level. TCRdb's copy holds only in-frame clones and misses some; the assay was immunoSEQ multiplex PCR. The sample includes about 28,000 clones, 80% to 85% of them seen just once. The starting material was unsorted PBMCs, obtained roughly 2.7 years after starting antiretroviral therapy. These receptor sequences come from a man aged 30 to 45 with HIV.

The rearrangement links TRBV6-6 to TRBJ2-5, with TRBD1 matching 9 bases. The CDR3 totals 14 residues. Germline CDR1 is MNHNY and CDR2 is SVGAGI (reference sequence). J lost 5 bases, V lost 6 bases, and 7 bases had no gene match. CDR3 sequence: CASRTGQGGETQYF. DNA of the CDR3: TGTGCCAGCAGAACGGGACAGGGTGGCGAGACCCAGTACTTC.

Here the CDR3 reads CSAGRLEQYF. The DNA for the CDR3 is TGCAGCGCTGGACGGCTAGAGCAGTATTTT. This sequence joins TRBV29-1 and TRBJ2-3; no firm D call. Per germline, CDR1 SQVTM and CDR2 ANQGSEA. The CDR3 is 10 amino acids. V gave up 7 bases and J gave up 11 bases, with 13 bases separating them.

A few counts support this clone. This sequence joins TRBV7-8 and TRBJ1-3, with D possibly matching TRBD1 (5 bases). The CDR3 has 16 amino acids. The germline V and J ends were trimmed by 1 base and 2 bases, with 12 bases remaining between them. The germline CDR1 and CDR2 sequences are SGHVS and FQNEAQ. The CDR3 coding sequence is TGTGCCAGCAGCTTAGGTTGGGGGGAGGCTGGAAACACCATATATTTT. This encodes CASSLGWGEAGNTIYF.

This chain uses TRBV7-2 with TRBJ2-7; 8 bases map to TRBD1. CDR3 length equals 14 residues. Trimming at V came to 8 bases and at J to 0 bases, leaving 6 bases not matched to a gene. In germline, CDR1 is SGHTA, CDR2 FQGNSA. CDR3 nucleotides: TGTGCCAGCGGAGAGCAGGGGGCCTCCTACGAGCAGTACTTC. The encoded protein is CASGEQGASYEQYF. Full variable domain (rest looked up from reference TRBV7-2 and TRBJ2-7): GAGVSQSPSNKVTEKGKDVELRCDPISGHTALYWYRQSLGQGLEFLIYFQGNSAPDKSGLPSDRFSAERTGGSVSTLTIQRTQQEDSAVYLCASGEQGASYEQYFGPGTRLTVT.

The CDR3 sequence: CASSLASGYNEQFF. In DNA, the CDR3 is TGTGCCAGCAGCTTAGCCTCCGGCTACAATGAGCAGTTCTTC. This rearrangement joins TRBV7-6 to TRBJ2-1; no firm D call. V gave up 0 bases and J gave up 3 bases, with 6 bases separating them. This CDR3 has 14 amino acids. Germline values: CDR1 SGHVS, CDR2 FNYEAQ.